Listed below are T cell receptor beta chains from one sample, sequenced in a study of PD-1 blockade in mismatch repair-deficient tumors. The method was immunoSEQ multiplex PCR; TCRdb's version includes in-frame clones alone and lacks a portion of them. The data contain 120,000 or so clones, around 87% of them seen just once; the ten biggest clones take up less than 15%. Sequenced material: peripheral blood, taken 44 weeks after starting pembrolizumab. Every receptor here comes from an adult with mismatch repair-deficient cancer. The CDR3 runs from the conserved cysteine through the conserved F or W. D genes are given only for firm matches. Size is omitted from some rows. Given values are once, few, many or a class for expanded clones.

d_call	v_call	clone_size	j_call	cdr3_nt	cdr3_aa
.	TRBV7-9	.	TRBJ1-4	TGTGCCAGCAGGGGAACGGGGGGCGAAGGTGAAAAACTGTTTTTT	CASRGTGGEGEKLFF
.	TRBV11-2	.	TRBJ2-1	TGTGCCAGCAGCCCATGGACGACCCTCCTTATCTACAATGAGCAGTTCTTC	CASSPWTTLLIYNEQFF
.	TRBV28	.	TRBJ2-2	TGTGCCAGCAGGGGGCTAAGGGACACCGGGGAGCTGTTTTTT	CASRGLRDTGELFF
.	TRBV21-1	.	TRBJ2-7	TGTGCCAGCAGCCCCCAAGGGTTCCAGGGGGCAACCTACGAGCAGTACTTC	CASSPQGFQGATYEQYF
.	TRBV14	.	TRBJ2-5	TGTGCCAGCAGCCCAAGACTGGGAACCCAGTACTTC	CASSPRLGTQYF
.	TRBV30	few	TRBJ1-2	TGTGCCTGGAGGCCTTACTATGGCTACACCTTC	CAWRPYYGYTF
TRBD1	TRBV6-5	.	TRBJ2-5	TGTGCCAGCACCCGGAAACCGGGACAGGGGAAGACCCAGTACTTC	CASTRKPGQGKTQYF
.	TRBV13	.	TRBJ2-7	TGTGCCAGCAGCCCCGGAGTTTCCTACGAGCAGTACTTC	CASSPGVSYEQYF
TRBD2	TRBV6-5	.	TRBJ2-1	TGTGCCAGCAGCCGGGGACTAGCGGTCGACAATGAGCAGTTCTTC	CASSRGLAVDNEQFF
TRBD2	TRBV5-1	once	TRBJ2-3	TGCGCCAGCAGCCCTGGGGGGACTAGCGTGACGACTACGCAGTATTTT	CASSPGGTSVTTTQYF
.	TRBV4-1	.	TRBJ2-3	TGCGCCAGCAGCCCCAGGGTGTTGGGCACAGATACGCAGTATTTT	CASSPRVLGTDTQYF
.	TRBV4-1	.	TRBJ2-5	TGCGCCAGCAGCCAATTTCCCCGGGAGACCCAGTACTTC	CASSQFPRETQYF
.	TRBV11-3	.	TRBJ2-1	TGTGCCAGCAGCCCTTTGGTGAGCAGGGCTAGTGCCTTATTCTTC	CASSPLVSRASALFF
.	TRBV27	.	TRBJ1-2	TGTGCCAGCAGTCCGAGGGACAACTATGGCTACACCTTC	CASSPRDNYGYTF
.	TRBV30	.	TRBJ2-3	TGTGCCTGGACCGGGTATACCCTCACAGATACGCAGTATTTT	CAWTGYTLTDTQYF
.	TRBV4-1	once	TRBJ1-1	TGCGCCAGCAGCCGTGGGGCAGCTGAGAACACTGAAGCTTTCTTT	CASSRGAAENTEAFF
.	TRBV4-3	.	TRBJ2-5	TGCGCCAGCAGCCAAGACTGGGGGGTGGGGGAGACCCAGTACTTC	CASSQDWGVGETQYF
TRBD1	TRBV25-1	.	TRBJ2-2	TGTGCCAGCAGTGAACAAAAGGGACAGGGGTTCGCGCTGTTTTTT	CASSEQKGQGFALFF
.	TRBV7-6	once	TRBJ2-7	TGTGCCAGCAGCCCCAGGGAAACCTACGAGCAGTACTTC	CASSPRETYEQYF
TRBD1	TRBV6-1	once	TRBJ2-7	TGTGCCAGCAGTTGGACAGGCCCCTCCGAGCAGTACTTC	CASSWTGPSEQYF
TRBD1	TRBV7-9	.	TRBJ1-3	TGTGCCAGCAGCTTAGTGGGACAGGTAGAGTCTGGAAACACCATATATTTT	CASSLVGQVESGNTIYF
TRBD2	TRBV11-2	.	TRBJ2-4	TGTGCCAGCAGCTTACTAGCGGGGGGGTTAAACATTCAGTACTTC	CASSLLAGGLNIQYF
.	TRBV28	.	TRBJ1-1	TGTGCCACCTGCTACTACACTGAAGCTTTCTTT	CATCYYTEAFF
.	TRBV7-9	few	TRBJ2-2	TGTGCCAGCAGCTTACTTCCTGGCGTCGGGGAGCTGTTTTTT	CASSLLPGVGELFF
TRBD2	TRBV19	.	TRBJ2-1	TGTGCCAGTAGTATAGTTGGGCTCCAGTGGGCTAGCGGGATTAATGAGCAGTTCTTC	CASSIVGLQWASGINEQFF
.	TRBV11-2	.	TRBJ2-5	TGTGCCAGCAGTTCCTTGATTCCGGGACAATACTTC	CASSSLIPGQYF
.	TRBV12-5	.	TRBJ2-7	TGTGCTAGTGGTTTGACTCGCCCCTACGAGCAGTACTTC	CASGLTRPYEQYF
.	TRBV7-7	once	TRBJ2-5	TGTGCTAGCAGCTTACAGGGGACTGTTCAAGAGACCCAGTACTTC	CASSLQGTVQETQYF
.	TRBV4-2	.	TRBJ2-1	TGTGCCAGCAGCCAAGCCTTGACGAACAATGAGCAGTTCTTC	CASSQALTNNEQFF
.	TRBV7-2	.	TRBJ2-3	TGTGCCAGCAGCTTAGGACCCACAGATACGCAGTATTTT	CASSLGPTDTQYF
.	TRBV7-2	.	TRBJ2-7	TGTGCCAGCAGCCCGACCTTCGACAGCCTACAGTACGAGCAGTACTTC	CASSPTFDSLQYEQYF
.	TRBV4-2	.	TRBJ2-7	TGTGCCAGCAGCCAAGTAGGCAGCTACGAGCAGTACTTC	CASSQVGSYEQYF
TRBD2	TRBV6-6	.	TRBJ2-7	TGTGCCAGCAGTTACAGGATAGCGGGAGTTTACGAGCAGTACTTC	CASSYRIAGVYEQYF
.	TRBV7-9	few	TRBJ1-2	TGTGCCAGCAGCTTAGGTCATGGCAATAACTATGGCTACACCTTC	CASSLGHGNNYGYTF
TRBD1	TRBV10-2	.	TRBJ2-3	TGCGCCAGCAGACCACCCCGGCGACAGGGGGGGTCAGATACGCAGTATTTT	CASRPPRRQGGSDTQYF
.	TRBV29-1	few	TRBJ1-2	TGCAGCGTTGAGAGGGACATCCTAGGCTACACCTTC	CSVERDILGYTF
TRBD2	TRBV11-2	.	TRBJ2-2	TGTGCCAGCAGCTTAGACCTAGCGGTGAACACCGGGGAGCTGTTTTTT	CASSLDLAVNTGELFF
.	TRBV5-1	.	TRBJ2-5	TGCGCCAGCAGCTTGGGGGGTGGTAGAGAGACCCAGTACTTC	CASSLGGGRETQYF
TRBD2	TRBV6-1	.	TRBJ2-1	TGTGCCAGCAGTGAGAGGACTAGCGGGAGAGGCAATGAGCAGTTCTTC	CASSERTSGRGNEQFF